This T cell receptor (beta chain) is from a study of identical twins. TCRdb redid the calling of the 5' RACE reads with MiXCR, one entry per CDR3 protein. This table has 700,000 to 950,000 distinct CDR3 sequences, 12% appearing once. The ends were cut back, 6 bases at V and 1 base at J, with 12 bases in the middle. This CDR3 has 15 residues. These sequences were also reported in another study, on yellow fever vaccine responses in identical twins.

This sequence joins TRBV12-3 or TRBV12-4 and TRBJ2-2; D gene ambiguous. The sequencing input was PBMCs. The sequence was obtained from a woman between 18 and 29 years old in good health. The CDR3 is CASRVMDLNTGELFF. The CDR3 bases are TGTGCCAGCAGGGTCATGGATCTGAACACCGGGGAGCTGTTTTTT.